This passage covers 28 T cell receptor delta chains from one sample sequenced in a study of gamma-delta T cells after stem cell transplantation. TCRdb re-called the RT-PCR reads using CATT. This table has fewer than 1,500 delta-chain clones, roughly 9% appearing once. Sequenced: gamma-delta T cells. All receptors come from a human donor. It is not recorded whose cells these are; they may come from a transplant donor.

Within the sample, this clone is medium-sized (0.01 to 0.1%). V gene TRDV2 combines with J gene TRDJ1; 13 bases line up with TRDD3. The CDR3 extends over 16 amino acids. Germline values: CDR1 GEAIGNYY, CDR2 EKD. The ends lost 3 bases at V and 1 base at J; junction bases unmatched: 4. CDR3 residues: CACDLLGDTGTDKLIF. The CDR3 nucleotides are TGTGCCTGTGACTTACTGGGGGATACGGGCACCGATAAACTCATCTTT.

In regard to this clone: Translating this DNA gives a protein that differs at residue 15 from the TCRdb one, which belongs to a much larger clone; a read error is likely, and the protein shown is this translation. The V gene is TRDV2, the J gene TRDJ1, with TRDD3 matching 10 bases. Germline loops: CDR1 GEAIGNYY, CDR2 EKD. CDR3 length equals 17 residues. The CDR3 reads CACDTLLGDQYTDKPIF. CDR3 in DNA: TGTGCCTGTGACACCTTACTGGGGGATCAGTACACCGATAAACCCATCTTT.

The gene calls are TRDV2 and TRDJ1; D tentatively reads TRDD2 or TRDD3 (5 bases each). Trimming shortened V by 0 bases and J by 0 bases, and 31 bases separated the two germline ends. Looked up from germline, CDR1 is GEAIGNYY and CDR2 is EKD. This CDR3 is built from 22 residues. The CDR3 DNA reads as TGTGCCTGTGACACCCTTCCCTCGGGGAGGACTATCGAACTCCCTCACACCGATAAACTCATCTTT. Its protein is CACDTLPSGRTIELPHTDKLIF.

Points on this clone: With a much larger clone just one base away, this may be a read error. The chain is built from TRDV1 and TRDJ1; 11 nucleotides agree with TRDD3. The junction had 14 bases not matched to a gene; V was cut back by 5 bases and J by 0 bases. The CDR3 contains 19 residues. Germline V gene sequence: CDR1 TSWWSYY, CDR2 QGS. The DNA for the CDR3 is TGTGCTCTTGGGTCGAAGGGACTCTGGGGGATACTTGACACCGATAAACTCATCTTT. Translating it yields CALGSKGLWGILDTDKLIF.

Within the sample, this clone is medium-sized. This likely stems from a read error, as it lies one base from a far larger clone. The chain is built from TRDV2 and TRDJ1; 10 bases agree with TRDD3. This CDR3 has 17 residues. CDR1 and CDR2 (germline): GEAIGNYY, EKD. Here the CDR3 reads CARDTVGGYADTDKLIF. The CDR3 coding sequence is TGTGCCCGTGACACTGTCGGGGGATACGCGGACACCGATAAACTCATCTTT.

To note about this clone: A much bigger clone sits one base away, suggesting this may be a read error. CDR3 in DNA: TGTGCCTGTGACGCTCTGACTTACGCCGATAAACTCATCTTT. This translates into CACDALTYADKLIF. The V call is TRDV2, the J call TRDJ1, with unresolved D. The CDR3 has 14 residues. Germline values: CDR1 GEAIGNYY, CDR2 EKD. V lost 3 bases to trimming and J lost 3 bases, with 13 bases between them.

By share, this clone counts as medium-sized (0.01 to 0.1%). This may be a read error: a much more frequent sequence differs by one nucleotide. J is TRDJ1 and V is TRDV2; D remains ambiguous. The CDR3 sequence is 15 residues long. V lost 3 bases, J lost 2 bases, and 15 bases lay in between. The germline gives CDR1 GEAIGNYY, CDR2 EKD. The CDR3 bases are TGTGCCTGTGACTCCCGAGTAGGGAGTACCGATAAACTCATCTTT. Encoded protein: CACDSRVGSTDKLIF.

Judged by abundance, this clone is medium-sized (0.01 to 0.1%). The rearrangement joins TRDV2 to TRDJ1; TRDD3 matches at 10 bases. Germline trimming cut 1 base from V and 0 bases from J; bases unmatched to any gene: 13. Germline CDR1 reads GEAIGNYY; CDR2 reads EKD. The CDR3 sequence is 19 residues long. CDR3 coding DNA: TGTGCCTGTGACACGGTTACTGGGGGATCCCCCCTGTACACCGATAAACTCATCTTT. It translates to CACDTVTGGSPLYTDKLIF.

This clone came up a few times. Just one base apart from a much larger clone, this may be a read error. CDR3: CACDTLTGGYLQEGIDKLIF. The CDR3 DNA sequence: TGTGCCTGTGACACCCTTACTGGGGGATACCTCCAGGAGGGCATCGATAAACTCATCTTT. This chain links TRDV2 with TRDJ1; 12 bases agree with TRDD3. Germline CDR1 reads GEAIGNYY; CDR2 reads EKD. The CDR3 extends over 20 amino acids. Trimming took 0 bases from V and 4 from J; bases not matched to a gene: 17.

This clone was found a few times. The TCRdb protein, from a much larger clone, departs from this DNA's translation at residue 11, likely by read error; the protein shown derives from the DNA. This chain links TRDV2 with TRDJ3, with 9 bases lining up with TRDD3. The CDR3 length is 21 residues. Germline V CDR1 and CDR2: GEAIGNYY, EKD. V trimming: 2 bases; J trimming: 2 bases; junction bases outside the gene matches: 15. DNA of the CDR3: TGTGCCTGTGACAAACTGGGGGACACCAACCAGGAGCCCTGGGACACCCGACAGATGTTTTTC. Translated, it gives CACDKLGDTNQEPWDTRQMFF.

As to this clone: This may arise from a read error, as a much more abundant clone is one base away. The chain uses TRDV2 and TRDJ1; 8 positions agree with TRDD3. The ends lost 3 bases at V and 0 bases at J; junction bases unmatched: 5. Germline V gene lookup returns CDR1 GEAIGNYY and CDR2 EKD. The CDR3 covers 15 residues. The CDR3 is CACDLLGGYTDKLIF. The CDR3 DNA sequence: TGTGCCTGTGACCTACTGGGGGGCTACACCGATAAACTCATCTTT.

On this clone: Being one base from a much bigger clone, this may be a read error. Other DNA sequences within the sample encode an identical CDR3. The V call is TRDV2, the J call TRDJ1; 12 bases line up with TRDD3. The germline V gene has CDR1 GEAIGNYY and CDR2 EKD. V gave up 1 base and J gave up 0 bases; unmatched junction bases: 8. The CDR3 loop spans 18 amino acids. The CDR3, as DNA: TGTGCCTGTGACACGCTTAGTACTGGGGGATACCACACCGATAAACTCATCTTT. Translated: CACDTLSTGGYHTDKLIF.

This clone came up a few times. A read error is the likely source, as a far larger clone sits one nucleotide away. The chain combines TRDV2 with TRDJ1, with 8 bases lining up with TRDD3. J lost 4 bases, V lost 0 bases, and 24 bases had no gene match. Germline loops: CDR1 GEAIGNYY, CDR2 EKD. This CDR3 spans 21 amino acids. The CDR3 reads CACDTVPGGTSLHPGVDKLIF. The CDR3 DNA reads as TGTGCCTGTGACACCGTGCCTGGGGGAACTTCCCTCCACCCGGGAGTCGATAAACTCATCTTT.

Of note for this clone: This may come from a read error, since a much larger clone is one base off. The chain recombines TRDV2 with TRDJ1; tentatively, D is TRDD3 (5 bases). CDR1 and CDR2 (germline): GEAIGNYY, EKD. The V end lost 5 bases, the J end lost 3 bases, and 12 bases lay between the germline ends. This CDR3 region has 13 residues. The CDR3 region has the DNA TGTGCCTGTGTATCCCGACTGGCCGATAAACTCATCTTT. Its protein product is CACVSRLADKLIF.

By proportion, this clone is large (0.1 to 1%). This sequence joins TRDV2 and TRDJ1, with 9 positions matching TRDD3. This CDR3 spans 23 amino acids. Germline V lookup: CDR1 GEAIGNYY, CDR2 EKD. V gave up 3 bases and J gave up 0 bases; unmatched junction bases: 28. CDR3 DNA: TGTGCCTGTGACTTGTTAATGGGGGATAATACCCCGAATACCGGGCATTACACCGATAAACTCATCTTT. Translated: CACDLLMGDNTPNTGHYTDKLIF.

This clone ranks as medium-sized. Distinct nucleotide sequences in the sample also encode this CDR3. The rearrangement uses TRDV2 and TRDJ1, with TRDD3 matching 9 bases. The CDR3 spans 16 residues. Germline CDR1 and CDR2: GEAIGNYY and EKD. V shed 3 bases, J shed 3 bases, and the junction held 10 bases outside the gene matches. The CDR3 coding sequence is TGTGCCTGTGACTCCCTGGGGGATCGGAAGGCCGATAAACTCATCTTT. Translating it yields CACDSLGDRKADKLIF.

V usage is TRDV2 and J usage is TRDJ1; 11 bases match TRDD3. Germline values: CDR1 GEAIGNYY, CDR2 EKD. After removal of 3 bases from V and 2 bases from J, the junction contained 13 bases not matched to a gene. The CDR3 is 18 residues long. CDR3 DNA sequence: TGTGCCTGTGACGCCCTACTGGGGGATAGGACGGGGACCGATAAACTCATCTTT. Residues: CACDALLGDRTGTDKLIF.

This clone is medium-sized. This chain uses TRDV2 with TRDJ1, with a tentative D call TRDD3 (5 bases). CDR3 length: 15 residues. Trimming pared 0 bases from V and 0 bases from J, leaving 10 bases between. The germline V gene encodes CDR1 GEAIGNYY and CDR2 EKD. The CDR3 coding sequence is TGTGCCTGTGACACCGTGGGGCGGGACACCGATAAACTCATCTTT. Its translation: CACDTVGRDTDKLIF.

With regard to this clone: A much larger clone is a single base away; this may be a read error. The V and J genes are TRDV2 and TRDJ1; weak D call: TRDD3 (6 bases). The CDR3 contains 20 residues. The V end was cut by 3 bases, the J end by 3 bases, with 31 bases between. Germline V gene data show CDR1 as GEAIGNYY and CDR2 as EKD. Here the CDR3 reads CACDLISTPILVDTADKLIF. CDR3 DNA: TGTGCCTGTGACCTCATCTCCACTCCCATACTGGTGGATACAGCCGATAAACTCATCTTT.

By its share, this clone is medium-sized. Other nucleotide sequences from this sample produce the same CDR3. The chain uses TRDV2 and TRDJ1, with 13 bases aligning to TRDD3. CDR1 is GEAIGNYY, CDR2 EKD, per germline. There are 18 residues in the CDR3. J was trimmed by 2 bases and V by 4 bases; bases with no gene match: 12. The CDR3 sequence: CACDSIQTGGYATDKLIF. The CDR3 nucleotides read TGTGCCTGTGATAGCATTCAAACTGGGGGATACGCTACCGATAAACTCATCTTT.

This clone is deemed medium-sized. It is likely a read error: a sequence one base away is far more abundant. Other DNA sequences in this specimen translate into the identical CDR3. The chain couples TRDV2 to TRDJ1; TRDD3 agrees at 10 bases. Germline V gives CDR1 GEAIGNYY, CDR2 EKD. The CDR3 totals 17 residues. This CDR3 is CACDTVGGYADTDKLIF. The CDR3 region has the DNA TGTGCCTGCGACACTGTCGGGGGATACGCGGACACCGATAAACTCATCTTT.

As to this clone: A read error may account for a junction end that differs from germline. The chain recombines TRDV2 with TRDJ1, with D maybe TRDD3 (6 bases). Germline V lookup: CDR1 GEAIGNYY, CDR2 EKD. The CDR3 runs to 19 residues. As DNA, the CDR3 is TGTGCCTGTGACACCGTTTCCTTGGGGGGTCGATTACCCACCGATAACCTCATCTTT. This translates into CACDTVSLGGRLPTDNLIF.

This clone came up a few times. This likely stems from a read error, as it lies one base from a far larger clone. Other DNA sequences from this sample encode an identical CDR3 as well. The rearrangement joins TRDV1 to TRDJ1; 8 bases agree with TRDD3. From germline, CDR1 is TSWWSYY and CDR2 QGS. The CDR3 is 19 amino acids. The CDR3 bases are TGCGCTCTTGGAATTAGGGGGTTCATTGCCTGGGGGAAGGGCCATAAACTCATCTTT. Translating gives CALGIRGFIAWGKGHKLIF.

About this clone: A much bigger clone sits one base away, suggesting this may be a read error. The chain combines TRDV2 with TRDJ1; D uncertain. The CDR3 has 15 residues. Germline loops: CDR1 GEAIGNYY, CDR2 EKD. CDR3 amino acids: CARDSLLSYTDKLIF. CDR3 in DNA: TGTGCCCGTGACTCACTTTTGAGCTACACCGATAAACTCATCTTT.

This clone was recorded a few times. TCRdb's entry gives the protein of a much larger clone, which mismatches this DNA's translation at residue 13, likely from a read error; the protein reported here is translated from the DNA. Written as DNA, the CDR3 is TGTGCCTGTGAGCCTATGACCAATACAGGGATCAGCCCCGATAAACTCATCTTT. This codes for CACEPMTNTGISPDKLIF. J is TRDJ1 and V is TRDV2; TRDD3 is a possible D gene (5 bases). CDR3 length: 18 amino acids. Germline V CDR1 and CDR2: GEAIGNYY, EKD. V gave up 4 bases and J gave up 3 bases, with 26 bases separating them.

This clone has a handful of counts. TCRdb pairs this DNA with a much larger clone's protein that differs at residue 4, likely a read error; the protein shown was translated from the DNA. Written as DNA, the CDR3 is TGTGCCTGTGGCACCCTCGGGGATGCTAACACCGATAAACTCATCTTT. It yields the protein CACGTLGDANTDKLIF. The genes are TRDV2 and TRDJ1; D is perhaps TRDD3 (6 bases). CDR3 length: 16 amino acids. CDR1 is GEAIGNYY, CDR2 EKD, per germline.

This clone is termed medium-sized. A much bigger clone sits one base away, suggesting this may be a read error. This chain uses TRDV1 with TRDJ2, with 8 nucleotides matching TRDD3. CDR3 length: 14 residues. Trimming took 6 bases from V and 7 from J; bases not matched to a gene: 7. The germline V gene encodes CDR1 TSWWSYY and CDR2 QGS. In DNA, the CDR3 is TGTGCTCTTGGCCGGGGGATAGGAGGAGCACAACTCTTCTTT. Its translation is CALGRGIGGAQLFF.

By frequency in the sample, this clone is large (0.1 to 1%). Other DNA variants within this sample encode the same CDR3. CDR3 residues: CACDTLALERGKLIF. The CDR3 bases are TGTGCCTGTGACACCCTGGCACTCGAACGGGGTAAACTCATCTTT. The rearrangement joins TRDV2 to TRDJ1; no definite D call. The CDR3 runs 15 residues. Germline assignment: CDR1 GEAIGNYY and CDR2 EKD. V was pared by 0 bases and J by 7 bases, with 17 bases between.